This T cell receptor beta chain was sequenced for a study of CXCR3-negative and CXCR3-positive naive CD8 T cells. Per germline, CDR1 SQVTM and CDR2 ANQGSEA. The CDR3 is 14 amino acids. All CD8+ T cell subsets were sorted in triplicate at hundreds of thousands of cells each. Study-wide results and limits: Naive subsets displayed similar surface CD5, and TCR strength was inferred from TRB CDR3 properties.

As regards this clonotype: The antigen is unknown.

The method, 5' RACE with UMI labels, was used to prepare the TRB cDNA libraries. TCRdb reprocessed the 5' RACE reads and keeps a single row for each CDR3 protein, giving no DNA. The sample data list about 43,000 distinct CDR3 sequences. This sequence was found in a human donor in good health. Some clones in this sample may be carry-over from other donors' samples. The chain is built from TRBV29-1 and TRBJ2-7; TCRdb's D call of TRBD2 is untestable without DNA. The source material was memory CD8+ T cells from blood. CDR3 protein: CSVEGEAGQDEQYF.